This record concerns one TCR beta chain sequence. Its antigen remains unidentified. Base qualities are not at hand, and no much larger clone is one base apart. Patients with a history of autoimmune disease or receiving systemic immunosuppression were excluded from the trial. Peripheral blood for TCR sequencing was collected from all dose cohorts at baseline, on cycle 4 day 1, and on cycle 7 day 1. The samples were drawn from a first-in-human, open-label, multicenter phase I dose-escalation trial of ivuxolimab. Adults with locally advanced or metastatic head and neck squamous cell, hepatocellular, melanoma or renal cell carcinoma were enrolled in the trial. CD4+ and CD8+ T cells were sorted separately from peripheral blood before TCR sequencing. These data come from a study of OX40 agonist ivuxolimab in advanced cancers. Context from the whole study: Ivuxolimab was an agonistic, fully human IgG2 monoclonal antibody directed against OX40 (CD134), a costimulatory receptor. The dose-escalation cohort was almost 85% male with a mean age of about 65 years, ranging from roughly 23 to 90. Intravenous ivuxolimab was administered to patients every 2 weeks at six dose levels: 0.01, 0.1, 0.3, 1.5, 3 and 10 mg/kg. The purpose of peripheral TCRbeta sequencing was to test whether ivuxolimab changed TCR sequence diversity and led to clonal T-cell expansion. Prior anti-PD-1, anti-PD-L1 or anti-CTLA-4 therapy was permitted, and 30% to 45% of dose-escalation patients had received checkpoint inhibitors. The paper reports the monotherapy dose-escalation portion (N of about 50 patients) of the phase I ivuxolimab trial. Among the roughly 54 dose-escalation patients, approximately 20 had hepatocellular carcinoma, 15 or so melanoma, 9 renal cell carcinoma and 9 head and neck cancer. Partial responses occurred in three dose-escalation patients, of whom one had hepatocellular carcinoma and two had cutaneous melanoma.

Genomic DNA was isolated from the sorted cells so that the TCRbeta CDR3 region could be sequenced. The immunoSEQ Assay was used for sequencing of TCRbeta CDR3 regions. Imported from immuneACCESS, the table was reduced by TCRdb to in-frame sequences with V and J called. These copies leave out some clones; in studies compared against another copy, an unresolved V gene accounts for under half, and the cause of the remainder is not known. For this sample there are 70,000 or so clones; about nine tenths appear just once. Around 0.31% of the sample comes from the top ten. Summary of the overall study and its limitations: At doses from 0.1 to 3.0 mg/kg, clonal expansion was seen in both CD4+ and CD8+ blood T cells between baseline and week 6. Low levels of normalized T-cell clonal expansion were also shown by some nonresponding patients. The antigen specificity of the clonally expanded peripheral T cells was not determined. In the 0.1-3.0 mg/kg groups, partial responders had among the lowest normalized peripheral clonal expansion, particularly in CD8+ T cells. On average, CD8+ T cells showed more expanded clones than CD4+ T cells after ivuxolimab.

Relative to germline, V is 5 bases shorter and J is 2 bases shorter, with 7 bases between their ends. There are 13 amino acids in the CDR3, from cysteine to phenylalanine inclusive. The entry retains the CDR3 DNA only, 39 bases that are in frame from base 1. For CDR1 and CDR2, the germline V gene (reference sequence) lists SEHNR and FQNEAQ. This chain is built from TRBV7-9 and TRBJ1-5, with no confidently assigned D gene. The sequencing here drew on CD4+ or CD8+ T cells sorted from blood, taken in a trial of the OX40 agonist ivuxolimab. This sequence originates from an adult with an advanced solid tumor such as melanoma, head and neck, liver or kidney cancer. CDR3 region: CASSGQGNQPQHF. The DNA is as follows: TGTGCCAGCAGCGGCCAGGGCAATCAGCCCCAGCATTTT.